The 22 T cell receptor beta chains below were found in one sample sequenced in a study of read filtering for tumor transcriptome and immune sequencing. This library used roughly 400 ng RNA and molecular barcoded adaptors spanning alpha/delta and beta/gamma chains. From the reads, TCRdb called clonotypes with MiXCR, one entry per CDR3 protein. This sample carries over 90,000 distinct CDR3 sequences, roughly 21% of them seen once, and the ten largest clones take around 10%. Sequenced material: a population of CD138-negative cells sorted from bone marrow. Receptors originate from a donor aged 40 or over with multiple myeloma.

This clonotype has at least ten counts. This chain joins TRBV28 and TRBJ2-1; 9 nucleotides agree with TRBD1. Trimming cost V 5 bases and J 4 bases; bases outside gene matches: 12. The CDR3 has 17 residues. Germline CDR1 and CDR2: MDHEN and SYDVKM. CDR3 sequence reads: CASSQTRRTGVYNEQFF. CDR3 DNA sequence: TGTGCCAGCAGTCAAACCCGCCGGACAGGGGTTTACAATGAGCAGTTCTTC.

This clonotype appeared many times. CDR3: CASSMGFGASYNEQFF. DNA for the CDR3: TGTGCCAGTAGTATGGGGTTCGGGGCCTCCTACAATGAGCAGTTCTTC. The genes are TRBV19 and TRBJ2-1; perhaps D is TRBD1 or TRBD2 (5 bases each). Germline CDR1 LNHDA, CDR2 SQIVND (reference sequence). The CDR3 contains 16 residues. Deletions cut 3 bases from V and 0 bases from J, with 12 bases between.

This clonotype has ten or more counts. J is TRBJ2-7 and V is TRBV10-3; maybe TRBD2 (6 bases). Trimming stripped 10 bases from V and 0 bases from J, with 10 bases between. The CDR3 loop spans 12 amino acids. Germline assignment: CDR1 ENHRY and CDR2 SYGVKD. In nucleotides, the CDR3 is TGTGCCACGGACGGGGGCTCCTACGAGCAGTACTTC. Protein product: CATDGGSYEQYF.

Ten or more counts support this clonotype. The J gene is TRBJ2-5, the V gene TRBV5-1; 8 bases fit TRBD1. The CDR3 contains 13 residues. V lost 4 bases to trimming and J lost 4 bases; unmatched junction nucleotides: 3. Germline V gene data show CDR1 as SGHRS and CDR2 as YFSETQ. The CDR3, as DNA: TGCGCCAGCAGCGCGGACAGGGTAGAGACCCAGTACTTC. It is translated as CASSADRVETQYF.

This clonotype was counted at least ten times. The chain employs TRBV28 and TRBJ2-5; D unclear. The CDR3 extends over 13 amino acids. V was trimmed by 2 bases and J by 1 base, leaving 5 bases between them. Germline V lookup: CDR1 MDHEN, CDR2 SYDVKM. This chain's CDR3 is CASSLRFQETQYF. DNA of the CDR3: TGTGCCAGCAGTTTAAGATTCCAAGAGACCCAGTACTTC.

This clonotype was observed a handful of times. The CDR3 carries no conserved terminal phenylalanine or tryptophan, so it likely arises from a read error. The V gene is TRBV12-3 or TRBV12-4, the J gene TRBJ2-1; D remains unclear. Deletions cut 3 bases from V and 3 bases from J, with 0 bases between. The CDR3 sequence is 11 residues long. For the CDR3, the DNA is TGTGCCAGCAGTTTCTACAATGAGCAGTTCTCC. Encoded protein: CASSFYNEQFS.

The table lists this clonotype with many counts. The V call is TRBV12-3 or TRBV12-4, the J call TRBJ1-5; D unresolved. The CDR3 is made up of 14 amino acids. Trimming shortened V by 3 bases and J by 1 base, and 7 bases separated the two germline ends. The CDR3 region is CASSFSGSNQPQHF. CDR3 in DNA: TGTGCCAGCAGTTTCTCGGGAAGCAATCAGCCCCAGCATTTT.

This clonotype has a handful of counts. The V call is TRBV5-1, the J call TRBJ1-1; tentatively, D is TRBD1 (6 bases). This CDR3 region has 15 residues. Per the germline V gene, CDR1 is SGHRS and CDR2 is YFSETQ. Trimming removed 2 bases from V and 1 base from J, with 12 bases in between. The CDR3 reads CASSFWGAKNTEAFF. CDR3 DNA: TGCGCCAGCAGCTTTTGGGGGGCCAAGAACACTGAAGCTTTCTTT.

This clonotype showed up many times. The chain is built from TRBV12-3 or TRBV12-4 and TRBJ2-1, with 9 bases that match TRBD1. The CDR3 consists of 15 residues. V lost 5 bases to trimming and J lost 7 bases; unmatched junction nucleotides: 9. CDR3 residues: CASSVQGAFGNEQFF. The CDR3 bases are TGTGCCAGCAGTGTACAGGGGGCCTTTGGGAATGAGCAGTTCTTC.

This clonotype was seen repeatedly, ten times or more. The chain uses TRBV5-1 and TRBJ2-1, with 11 bases fitting TRBD2. V gave up 0 bases and J gave up 2 bases; unmatched junction bases: 1. Germline V gene data show CDR1 as SGHRS and CDR2 as YFSETQ. The CDR3 is made up of 16 amino acids. In DNA, the CDR3 is TGCGCCAGCAGCTTGGTAGCGGGGGGGACCTACAATGAGCAGTTCTTC. Translating it yields CASSLVAGGTYNEQFF.

At least ten counts were recorded for this clonotype. V is TRBV24-1 and J is TRBJ2-1; tentatively, D is TRBD1 (6 bases). V was shortened by 3 bases and J by 4 bases, with 9 bases between the two germline ends. CDR3 length: 14 amino acids. From germline, CDR1 is KGHDR and CDR2 SFDVKD. CDR3 loop: CATSDTTGYNEQFF. CDR3 nucleotide sequence: TGTGCCACCAGTGATACGACAGGATACAATGAGCAGTTCTTC.

This clonotype was detected many times. DNA of the CDR3: TGCAGCATCCCACAGGGGGTGGACACTGAAGCTTTCTTT. Its protein is CSIPQGVDTEAFF. The chain is built from TRBV29-1 and TRBJ1-1; TRBD1 matches 8 bases. The CDR3 extends over 13 amino acids. The germline V gene has CDR1 SQVTM and CDR2 ANQGSEA. After removal of 8 bases from V and 3 bases from J, the junction contained 8 bases not matched to a gene.

The table lists this clonotype with many counts. The chain joins TRBV2 to TRBJ1-1, with D perhaps matching TRBD1 (5 bases). Trimming shortened V by 7 bases and J by 0 bases, and 12 bases separated the two germline ends. Germline V lookup: CDR1 SNHLY, CDR2 FYNNEI. The CDR3 spans 14 residues. CDR3 sequence reads: CASTGDSLNTEAFF. The CDR3 DNA is TGTGCCAGCACGGGAGACAGCTTGAACACTGAAGCTTTCTTT.

This chain joins TRBV20-1 and TRBJ2-1; 7 bases agree with TRBD2. This CDR3 is 12 amino acids long. Trimming removed 8 bases from V and 10 bases from J; junction bases left unmatched: 11. Per germline, CDR1 DFQATT and CDR2 SNEGSKA (reference sequence). The CDR3 nucleotides are TGCAGTCATGGGGGGGACCCCCGGGAGCAGTTCTTC. It is translated as CSHGGDPREQFF.

This clonotype was detected only a few times. V usage is TRBV6-5 and J usage is TRBJ2-7; D gene unclear. Germline V gene data show CDR1 as MNHEY and CDR2 as SVGAGI. The CDR3 is 14 amino acids. Trimming shortened V by 4 bases and J by 3 bases, and 13 bases separated the two germline ends. CDR3 sequence (DNA): TGTGCCAGCAGTTCTGACGATGTATTCTACGAGCAGTACTTC. Amino acid sequence: CASSSDDVFYEQYF.

This clonotype was seen repeatedly, ten times or more. The V call is TRBV6-5, the J call TRBJ2-2, with TRBD1 matching over 7 bases. CDR1 MNHEY and CDR2 SVGAGI come from the germline V gene. This CDR3 has 15 residues. Trimming at V came to 2 bases and at J to 7 bases, leaving 7 bases not matched to a gene. The CDR3 loop is CASSYIKGAHGELFF. The CDR3 DNA follows: TGTGCCAGCAGTTACATTAAGGGGGCACACGGGGAGCTGTTTTTT.

With respect to this clonotype: A much larger clone sits a single nucleotide away, making a read error possible. The CDR3 nucleotides read TGCGCCAGCAGCCAAGGGTACAGCGTGACTAACTATGGCTACACCTTC. This codes for CASSQGYSVTNYGYTF. This chain uses TRBV4-1 with TRBJ1-2; D not certain. The CDR3 sequence is 16 residues long. Germline V gene data show CDR1 as MGHRA and CDR2 as YSYEKL. V lost 1 base to trimming and J lost 0 bases, with 12 bases between them.

Comments on this clonotype: This could be a read error, since a much larger clone is one nucleotide away. The J gene is TRBJ2-7, the V gene TRBV20-1, with TRBD2 identical over 7 bases. CDR1 is DFQATT and CDR2 is SNEGSKA in the germline V gene (reference sequence). CDR3 size: 11 residues. The CDR3 loop reads CSARGLSGEHF. Written as DNA, the CDR3 is TGCAGTGCTAGAGGTTTAAGCGGGGAGCACTTC.

This clonotype was observed many times. The CDR3 DNA sequence: TGTGCCAGCAGCCCCGGGGGCGGTCCTAATGAAAAACTGTTTTTT. This codes for CASSPGGGPNEKLFF. The chain has TRBV7-9 and TRBJ1-4; TRBD1 might be the D (6 bases). Germline CDR1 and CDR2: SEHNR and FQNEAQ (reference sequence). This CDR3 contains 15 residues. V was cut by 5 bases and J by 3 bases, with 13 bases left in between.

This clonotype was detected a few times. This CDR3 is CASSLEGLSYTGELFF. CDR3 nucleotides: TGTGCCAGCAGCTTAGAAGGGCTCTCGTACACCGGGGAGCTGTTTTTT. V gene TRBV5-6 combines with J gene TRBJ2-2, with D hard to call. The germline gives CDR1 SGHDT, CDR2 YYEEEE. The CDR3 loop spans 16 amino acids. The V gene lost 2 bases and the J gene lost 3 bases, with 14 bases spanning the gap.

The genes are TRBV5-1 and TRBJ1-1; possible D gene TRBD1, 5 bases. Germline lookup yields CDR1 SGHRS and CDR2 YFSETQ. The CDR3 spans 11 residues. Trimming stripped 4 bases from V and 10 bases from J, with 11 bases between. CDR3 protein: CASSGDGPAFF. Written as DNA, the CDR3 is TGCGCCAGCAGCGGGGACGGGCCAGCTTTCTTT.

In regard to this clonotype: The junction departs from germline at one end; a sequencing error may be responsible. The chain joins TRBV2 to TRBJ2-2, with a tentative D call TRBD2 (6 bases). The CDR3 contains 18 residues. Germline V gene sequence: CDR1 SNHLY, CDR2 FYNNEI. The CDR3 DNA follows: TGTGCCAGCAGTGGTCCCCTTTGGCGGGAAAGGGATACCGGGGTGCTGTTTTTT. Protein sequence: CASSGPLWRERDTGVLFF.